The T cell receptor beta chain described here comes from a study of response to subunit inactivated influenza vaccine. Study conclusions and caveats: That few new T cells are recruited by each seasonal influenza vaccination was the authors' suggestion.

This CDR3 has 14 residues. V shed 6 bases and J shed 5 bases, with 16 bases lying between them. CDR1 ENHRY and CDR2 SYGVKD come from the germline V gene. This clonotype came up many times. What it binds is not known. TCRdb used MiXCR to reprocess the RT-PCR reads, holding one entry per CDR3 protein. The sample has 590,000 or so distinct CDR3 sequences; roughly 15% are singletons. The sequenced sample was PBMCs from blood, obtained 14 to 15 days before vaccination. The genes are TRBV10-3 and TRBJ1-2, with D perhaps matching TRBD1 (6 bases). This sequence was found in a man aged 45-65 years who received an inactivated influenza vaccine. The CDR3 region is CAISRDILFYGYTF. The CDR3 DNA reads TGTGCCATCAGCCGGGACATATTATTTTATGGCTACACCTTC.